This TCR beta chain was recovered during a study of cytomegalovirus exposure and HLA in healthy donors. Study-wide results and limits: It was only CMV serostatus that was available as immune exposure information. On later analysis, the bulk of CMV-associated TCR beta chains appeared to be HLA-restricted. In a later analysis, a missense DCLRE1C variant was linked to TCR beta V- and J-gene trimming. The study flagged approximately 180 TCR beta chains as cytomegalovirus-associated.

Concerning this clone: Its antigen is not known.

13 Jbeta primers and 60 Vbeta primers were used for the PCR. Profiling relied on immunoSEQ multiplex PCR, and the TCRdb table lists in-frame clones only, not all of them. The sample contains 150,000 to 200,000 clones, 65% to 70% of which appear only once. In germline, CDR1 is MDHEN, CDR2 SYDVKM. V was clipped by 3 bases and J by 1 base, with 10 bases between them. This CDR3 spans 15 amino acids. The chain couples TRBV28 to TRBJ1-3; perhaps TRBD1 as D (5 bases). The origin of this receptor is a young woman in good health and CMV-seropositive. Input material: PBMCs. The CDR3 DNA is TGTGCCAGCAGTTTGACAGAACCTTCTGGAAACACCATATATTTT. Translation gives CASSLTEPSGNTIYF.